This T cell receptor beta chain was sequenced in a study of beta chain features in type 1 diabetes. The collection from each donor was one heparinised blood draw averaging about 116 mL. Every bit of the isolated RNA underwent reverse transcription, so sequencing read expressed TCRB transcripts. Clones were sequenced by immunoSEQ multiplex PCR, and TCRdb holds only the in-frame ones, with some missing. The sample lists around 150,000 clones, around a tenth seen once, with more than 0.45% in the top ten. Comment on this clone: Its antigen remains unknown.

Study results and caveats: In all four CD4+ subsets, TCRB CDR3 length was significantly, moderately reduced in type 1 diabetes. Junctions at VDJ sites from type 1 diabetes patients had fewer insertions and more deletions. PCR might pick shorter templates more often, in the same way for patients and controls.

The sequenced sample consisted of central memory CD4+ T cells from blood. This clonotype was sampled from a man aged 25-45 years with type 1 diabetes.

CDR3 nucleotides: TGTGCCAGCAGCGCGGGGGGAGGTACGCAGTATTTT. Its protein product is CASSAGGGTQYF. The chain has TRBV11-2 and TRBJ2-3, with 8 nucleotides matching TRBD2. This CDR3 has 12 residues. Germline CDR1 is SGHAT and CDR2 is FQNNGV. With 5 bases clipped from V and 8 bases from J, the junction kept 3 bases outside the gene matches.